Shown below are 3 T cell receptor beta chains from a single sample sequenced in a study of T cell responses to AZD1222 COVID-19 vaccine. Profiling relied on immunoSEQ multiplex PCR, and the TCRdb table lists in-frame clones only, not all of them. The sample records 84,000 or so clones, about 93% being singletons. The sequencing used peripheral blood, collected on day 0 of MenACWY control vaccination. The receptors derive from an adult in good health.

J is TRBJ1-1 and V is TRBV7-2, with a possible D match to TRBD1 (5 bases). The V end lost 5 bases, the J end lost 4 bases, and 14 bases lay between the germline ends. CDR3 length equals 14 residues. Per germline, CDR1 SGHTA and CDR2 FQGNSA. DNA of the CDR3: TGTGCCAGCAGCCTCCTGGGGGACGGCACTGAAGCTTTCTTT. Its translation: CASSLLGDGTEAFF.

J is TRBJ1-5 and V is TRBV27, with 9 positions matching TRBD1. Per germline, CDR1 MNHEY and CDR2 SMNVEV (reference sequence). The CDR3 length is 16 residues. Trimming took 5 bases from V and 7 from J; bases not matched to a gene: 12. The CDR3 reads CASSPQGQGRGQPQHF. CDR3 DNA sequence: TGTGCCAGCAGTCCCCAGGGACAGGGTAGGGGCCAGCCCCAGCATTTT.

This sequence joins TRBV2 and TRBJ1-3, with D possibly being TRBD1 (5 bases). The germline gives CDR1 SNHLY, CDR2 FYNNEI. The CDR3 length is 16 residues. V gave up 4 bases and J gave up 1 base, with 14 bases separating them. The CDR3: CASSGGSRRSGNTIYF. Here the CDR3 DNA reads TGTGCCAGCAGTGGGGGGAGCAGGCGGTCTGGAAACACCATATATTTT.